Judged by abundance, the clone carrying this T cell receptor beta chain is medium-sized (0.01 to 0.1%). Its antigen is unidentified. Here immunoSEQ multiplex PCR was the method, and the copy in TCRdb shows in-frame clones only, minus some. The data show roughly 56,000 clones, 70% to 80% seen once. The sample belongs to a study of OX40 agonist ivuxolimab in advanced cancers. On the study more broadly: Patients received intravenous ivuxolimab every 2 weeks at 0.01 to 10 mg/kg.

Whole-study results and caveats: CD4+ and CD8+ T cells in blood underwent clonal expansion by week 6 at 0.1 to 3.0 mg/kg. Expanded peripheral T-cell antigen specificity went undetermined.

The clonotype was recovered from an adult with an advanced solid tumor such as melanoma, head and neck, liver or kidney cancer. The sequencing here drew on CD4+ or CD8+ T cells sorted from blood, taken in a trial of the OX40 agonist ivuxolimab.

CDR3 in amino acids: CASSEEASGSYEQYF. CDR3 DNA sequence: TGTGCCAGCAGTGAAGAGGCTAGCGGGTCGTACGAGCAGTACTTC. This rearrangement joins TRBV6-1 to TRBJ2-7, with 8 bases identical to TRBD2. The V segment lost 1 base and the J segment 4 bases; nucleotides outside the gene matches: 6. This CDR3 has 15 residues. The germline V gene has CDR1 MNHNS and CDR2 SASEGT.